This TCR beta chain came from a study of T cell responses to AZD1222 COVID-19 vaccine. The method was immunoSEQ multiplex PCR; TCRdb's version includes in-frame clones alone and lacks a portion of them. The profile shows 100,000 to 150,000 clones, 70% to 85% of them singletons. General study findings and limits: Dominant at 160-218 and 743-854, vaccine-associated CD4 TCRs also spanned spike. Unmutated variant regions are reportedly the target of nearly half of TCRs that are spike-specific.

Comments on this clone: Its cognate antigen is unknown.

The CDR3 is made up of 19 amino acids. CDR1 and CDR2 from the germline V gene are MDHEN and SYDVKM. Trimming removed 3 bases from V and 4 bases from J, with 27 bases in between. The receptor comes from an adult who received the AZD1222 COVID-19 vaccine. This chain connects TRBV28 to TRBJ1-2; perhaps TRBD1 as D (6 bases). The sample in question was peripheral blood, obtained 28 days after the second AZD1222 dose. The CDR3 bases are TGTGCCAGCAGTTTCATTCAGTTGCCAGAACAGGGAAAAGTCTATGGCTACACCTTC. This gives the protein CASSFIQLPEQGKVYGYTF.